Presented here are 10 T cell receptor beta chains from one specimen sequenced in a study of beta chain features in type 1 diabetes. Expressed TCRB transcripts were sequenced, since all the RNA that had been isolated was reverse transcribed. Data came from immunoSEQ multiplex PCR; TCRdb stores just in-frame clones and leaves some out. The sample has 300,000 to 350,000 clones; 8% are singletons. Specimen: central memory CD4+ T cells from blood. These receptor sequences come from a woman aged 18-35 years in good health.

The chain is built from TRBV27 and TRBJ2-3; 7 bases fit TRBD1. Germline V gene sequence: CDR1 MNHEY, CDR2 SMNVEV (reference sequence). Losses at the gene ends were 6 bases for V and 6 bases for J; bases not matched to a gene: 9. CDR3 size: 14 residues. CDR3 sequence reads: CASSPQTGSDTQYF. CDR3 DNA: TGTGCCAGCAGCCCCCAGACAGGGTCGGATACGCAGTATTTT.

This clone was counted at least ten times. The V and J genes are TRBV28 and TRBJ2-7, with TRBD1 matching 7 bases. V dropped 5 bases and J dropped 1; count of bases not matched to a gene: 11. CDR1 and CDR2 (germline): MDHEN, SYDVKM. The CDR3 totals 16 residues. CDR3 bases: TGTGCCAGCAGTCCAGGACAGGTTCCGGCTTCCTACGAGCAGTACTTC. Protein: CASSPGQVPASYEQYF.

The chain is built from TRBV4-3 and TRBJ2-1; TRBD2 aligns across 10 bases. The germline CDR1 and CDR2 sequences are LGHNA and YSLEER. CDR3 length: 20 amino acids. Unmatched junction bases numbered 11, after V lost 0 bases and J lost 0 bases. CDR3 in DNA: TGCGCCAGCAGCCAAGAACAGGCTAGCGGGAGCGCAAGCTCCTACAATGAGCAGTTCTTC. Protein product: CASSQEQASGSASSYNEQFF.

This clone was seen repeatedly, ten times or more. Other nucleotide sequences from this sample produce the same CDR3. In DNA, the CDR3 is TGCGCCAGCAGCCAAGCGGGAACAGATACGCAGTATTTT. This codes for CASSQAGTDTQYF. The gene calls are TRBV4-3 and TRBJ2-3; perhaps TRBD2 as D (5 bases). The CDR3 length is 13 residues. V lost 1 base, J lost 3 bases, and 5 bases lay in between. Germline-derived CDR1 and CDR2 are LGHNA and YSLEER.

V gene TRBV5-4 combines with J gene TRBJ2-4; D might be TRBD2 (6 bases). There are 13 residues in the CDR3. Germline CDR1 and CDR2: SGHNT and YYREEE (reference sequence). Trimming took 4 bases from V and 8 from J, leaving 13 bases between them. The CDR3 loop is CASSRDPGDIQYF. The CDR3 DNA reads TGTGCCAGCAGCCGAGACCCGGGGGACATTCAGTACTTC.

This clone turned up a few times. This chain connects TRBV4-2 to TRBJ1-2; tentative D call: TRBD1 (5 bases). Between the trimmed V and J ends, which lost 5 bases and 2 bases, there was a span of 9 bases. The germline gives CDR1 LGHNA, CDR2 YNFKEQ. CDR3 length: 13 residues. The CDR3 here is CASSLSGNYGYTF. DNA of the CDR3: TGTGCCAGCAGCTTATCAGGGAACTATGGCTACACCTTC.

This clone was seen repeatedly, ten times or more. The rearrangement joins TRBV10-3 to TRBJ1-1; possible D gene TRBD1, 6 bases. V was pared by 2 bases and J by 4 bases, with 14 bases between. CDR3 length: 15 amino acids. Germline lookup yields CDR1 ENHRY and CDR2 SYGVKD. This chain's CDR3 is CAISERNREFTEAFF. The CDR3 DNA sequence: TGTGCCATCAGTGAGCGGAACAGGGAATTCACTGAAGCTTTCTTT.

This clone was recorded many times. The CDR3 sequence: CASSLGLRVQTGELFF. The CDR3 DNA sequence: TGTGCCAGCAGCTTAGGTCTGAGAGTACAAACCGGGGAGCTGTTTTTT. The chain recombines TRBV11-2 with TRBJ2-2, with D hard to call. Germline V CDR1 and CDR2: SGHAT, FQNNGV. Trimming left V 1 base short and J 5 bases short, with 14 bases between. This CDR3 spans 16 amino acids.

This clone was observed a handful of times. This chain's CDR3 is CASSSQPGTPFYNEQFF. The CDR3 coding sequence is TGTGCCAGCAGCTCCCAACCCGGGACACCCTTCTACAATGAGCAGTTCTTC. This chain connects TRBV7-2 to TRBJ2-1, with a possible D match to TRBD1 (6 bases). The CDR3 extends over 17 amino acids. V was trimmed by 4 bases and J by 3 bases, leaving 19 bases between them. Germline V gives CDR1 SGHTA, CDR2 FQGNSA.

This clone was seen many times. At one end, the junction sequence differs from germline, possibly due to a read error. CDR3 coding DNA: TGTGCCACCAGTCGGCAGCCCCAGCATTTT. Translation gives CATSRQPQHF. The genes are TRBV6-1 and TRBJ1-5; D not resolved. The CDR3 runs to 10 residues. Germline V CDR1 and CDR2: MNHNS, SASEGT.